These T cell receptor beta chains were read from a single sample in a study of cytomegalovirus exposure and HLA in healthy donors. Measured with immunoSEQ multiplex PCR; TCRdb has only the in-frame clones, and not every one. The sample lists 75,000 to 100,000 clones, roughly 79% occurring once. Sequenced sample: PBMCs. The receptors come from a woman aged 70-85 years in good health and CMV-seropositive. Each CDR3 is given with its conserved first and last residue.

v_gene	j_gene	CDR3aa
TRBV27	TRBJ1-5	CASSFAGNSNQPQHF
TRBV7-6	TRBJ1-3	CASSPRTGASGNTIYF
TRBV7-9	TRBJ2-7	CSSSLSGGGAYEQYF
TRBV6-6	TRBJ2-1	CASREGGRADEQFF
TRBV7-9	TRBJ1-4	CASSLGGTGLMGEKLFF
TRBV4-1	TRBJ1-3	CASSQQTGGFSGNTIYF
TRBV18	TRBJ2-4	CASSLRGRVQNIQYF
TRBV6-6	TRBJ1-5	CASSYSSNNQPQHF
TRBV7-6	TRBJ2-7	CASSLGGLYEQYF
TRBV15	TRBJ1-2	CATSRDGGTYGYTF
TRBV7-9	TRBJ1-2	CASSRSLLYGYTF
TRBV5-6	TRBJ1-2	CASSLQGAGFGGYTF
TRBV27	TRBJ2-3	CASSFGGAQFAQYF
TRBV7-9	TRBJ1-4	CASSLSGLSNEKLFF
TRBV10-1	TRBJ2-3	CASSDGTSGGPMGTDTQYF
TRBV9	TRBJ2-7	CASSVGNRVYEQYF
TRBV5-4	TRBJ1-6	CASSSPTSSYNSPLHF
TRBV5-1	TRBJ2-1	CASSLAGASEQFF
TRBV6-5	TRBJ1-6	CASSPGQDSPLHF
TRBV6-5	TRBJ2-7	CASSSDRGTPYEQYF
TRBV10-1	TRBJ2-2	CASSGRSANTGELFF
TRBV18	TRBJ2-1	CASSPALGAGGPEQFF
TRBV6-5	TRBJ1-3	CASSYGGGQGGDTIYF
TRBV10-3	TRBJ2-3	CAMTDTAQDTQYF
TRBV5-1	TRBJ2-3	CASRAPTSGRDTQYF
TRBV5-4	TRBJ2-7	CASSLIHGQGYYNEQYF
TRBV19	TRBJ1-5	CASSISQGDQPQHF
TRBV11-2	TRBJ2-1	CASSAAGWDNEQFF
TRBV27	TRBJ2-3	CASSSRRDSLTDTQYF
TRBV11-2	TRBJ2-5	CASSFGAGEETQYF
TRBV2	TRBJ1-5	CASRDDRSNQPQHF
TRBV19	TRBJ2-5	CASSIRAGGTQETQYF